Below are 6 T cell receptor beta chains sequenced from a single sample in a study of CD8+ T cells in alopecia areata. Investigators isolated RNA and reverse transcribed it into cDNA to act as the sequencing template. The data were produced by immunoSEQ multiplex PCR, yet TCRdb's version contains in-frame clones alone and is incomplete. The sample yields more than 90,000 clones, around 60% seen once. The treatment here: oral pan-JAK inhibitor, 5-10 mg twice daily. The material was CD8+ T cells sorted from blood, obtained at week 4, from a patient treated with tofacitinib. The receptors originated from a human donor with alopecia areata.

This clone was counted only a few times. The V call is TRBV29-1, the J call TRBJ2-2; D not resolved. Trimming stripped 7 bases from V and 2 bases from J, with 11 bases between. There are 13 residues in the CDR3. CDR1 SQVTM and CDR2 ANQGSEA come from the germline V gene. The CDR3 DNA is TGCAGCGCCCCACTACCCAACACCGGGGAGCTGTTTTTT. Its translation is CSAPLPNTGELFF.

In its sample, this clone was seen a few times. The CDR3 loop reads CASSIDGDLKNIQYF. CDR3 sequence (DNA): TGCGCCAGCAGCATTGACGGGGATCTCAAAAACATTCAGTACTTC. This chain links TRBV5-1 with TRBJ2-4, with D perhaps TRBD2 (5 bases). This CDR3 spans 15 amino acids. V shed 4 bases and J shed 3 bases, with 14 bases lying between them. CDR1 and CDR2 from the germline V gene are SGHRS and YFSETQ. Together with reference TRBV5-1 and TRBJ2-4, the CDR3 gives the full variable domain: KAGVTQTPRYLIKTRGQQVTLSCSPISGHRSVSWYQQTPGQGLQFLFEYFSETQRNKGNFPGRFSGRQFSNSRSEMNVSTLELGDSALYLCASSIDGDLKNIQYFGAGTRLSVL.

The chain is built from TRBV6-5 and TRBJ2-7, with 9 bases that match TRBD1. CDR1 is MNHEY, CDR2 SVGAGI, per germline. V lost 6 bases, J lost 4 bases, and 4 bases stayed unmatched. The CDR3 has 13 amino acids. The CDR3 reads CASRGTGLYEQYF. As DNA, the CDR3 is TGTGCCAGCAGGGGGACAGGGCTATACGAGCAGTACTTC.

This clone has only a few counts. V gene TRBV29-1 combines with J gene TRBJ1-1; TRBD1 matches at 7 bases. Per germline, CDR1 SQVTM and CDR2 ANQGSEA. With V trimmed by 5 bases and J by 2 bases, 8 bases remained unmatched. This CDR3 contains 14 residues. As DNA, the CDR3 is TGCAGCGTTCCTCGGACAGGTCCAAACACTGAAGCTTTCTTT. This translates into CSVPRTGPNTEAFF. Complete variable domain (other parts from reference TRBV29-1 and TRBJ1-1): SAVISQKPSRDICQRGTSLTIQCQVDSQVTMMFWYRQQPGQSLTLIATANQGSEATYESGFVIDKFPISRPNLTFSTLTVSNMSPEDSSIYLCSVPRTGPNTEAFFGQGTRLTVV.

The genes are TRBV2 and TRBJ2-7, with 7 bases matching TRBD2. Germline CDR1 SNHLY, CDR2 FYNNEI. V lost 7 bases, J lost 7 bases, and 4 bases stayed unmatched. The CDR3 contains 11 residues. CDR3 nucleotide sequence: TGTGCCAGCAATGACGGGGGGGAGCAGTACTTC. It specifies CASNDGGEQYF.

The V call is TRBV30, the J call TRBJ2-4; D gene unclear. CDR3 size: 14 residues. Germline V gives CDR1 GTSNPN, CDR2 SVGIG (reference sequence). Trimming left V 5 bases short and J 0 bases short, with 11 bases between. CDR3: CAWGAELAKNIQYF. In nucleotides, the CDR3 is TGTGCCTGGGGCGCAGAGCTAGCCAAAAACATTCAGTACTTC.